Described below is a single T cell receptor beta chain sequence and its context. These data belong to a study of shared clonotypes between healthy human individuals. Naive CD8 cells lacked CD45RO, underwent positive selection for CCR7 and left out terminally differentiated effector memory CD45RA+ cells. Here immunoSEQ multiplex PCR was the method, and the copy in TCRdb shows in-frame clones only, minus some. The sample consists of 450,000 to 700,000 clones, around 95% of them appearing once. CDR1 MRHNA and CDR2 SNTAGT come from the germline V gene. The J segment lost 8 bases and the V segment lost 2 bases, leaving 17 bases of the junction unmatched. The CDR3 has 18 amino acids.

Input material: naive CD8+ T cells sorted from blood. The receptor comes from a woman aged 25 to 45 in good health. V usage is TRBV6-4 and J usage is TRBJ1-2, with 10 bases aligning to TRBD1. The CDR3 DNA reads TGTGCCAGCAGTGACAGCACGGGACAGGGGCCCTACTTAGGAGGCTACACCTTC. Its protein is CASSDSTGQGPYLGGYTF.